A selection of T cell receptor beta chains follows, all from one sample in a study of T cells expressing NK-cell markers. Reanalyzing the 5' RACE reads, TCRdb keeps one entry per CDR3 protein, without DNA. Its clone listing holds some 140,000 distinct CDR3 sequences. The sample consisted of blood T cells: a sorted CD56 or NKG2C T cell subset, CD4+ or CD8+ T cells, or bulk PBMC T cells (not recorded which). The receptors originated from a woman aged 45-59 years in good health. Each CDR3 is given with its conserved first and last residue.

v_gene: TRBV2
j_gene: TRBJ2-3
CDR3aa: CASKDHLDTQYF

v_gene: TRBV7-8
j_gene: TRBJ2-1
CDR3aa: CASGGGLFPSYNEQFF

v_gene: TRBV6-2/TRBV6-3
j_gene: TRBJ2-5
CDR3aa: CASTHPGFLQETQYF

v_gene: TRBV2
j_gene: TRBJ2-7
CDR3aa: CASSEGGVYEQYF

v_gene: TRBV24-1
j_gene: TRBJ2-2
CDR3aa: CATRLGTGELFF

v_gene: TRBV4-1
j_gene: TRBJ1-2
CDR3aa: CASSQDIQVPNYGYTF

v_gene: TRBV10-2
j_gene: TRBJ2-3
CDR3aa: CASSYGTSTSDTQYF

v_gene: TRBV4-2
j_gene: TRBJ1-1
CDR3aa: CASSQGRGLSDTEAFF

v_gene: TRBV7-9
j_gene: TRBJ2-4
CDR3aa: CASRDGDGIQYF

v_gene: TRBV7-9
j_gene: TRBJ1-2
CDR3aa: CASSLVPPDVGYTF

v_gene: TRBV20-1
j_gene: TRBJ2-3
CDR3aa: CSARGVGVGTDTQYF

v_gene: TRBV29-1
j_gene: TRBJ1-2
CDR3aa: CSVDGHPNYGYTF